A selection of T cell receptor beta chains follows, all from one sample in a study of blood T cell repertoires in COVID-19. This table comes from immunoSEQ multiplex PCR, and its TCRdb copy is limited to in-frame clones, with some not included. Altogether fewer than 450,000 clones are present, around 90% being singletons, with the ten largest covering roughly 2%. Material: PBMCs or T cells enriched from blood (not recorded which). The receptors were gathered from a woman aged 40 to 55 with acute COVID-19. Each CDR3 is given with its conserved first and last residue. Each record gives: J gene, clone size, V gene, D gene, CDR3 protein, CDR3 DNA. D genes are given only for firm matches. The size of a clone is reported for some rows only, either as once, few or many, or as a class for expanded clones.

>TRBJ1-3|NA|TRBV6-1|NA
CASSELAGHSGNTIYF
TGTGCCAGCAGTGAATTAGCGGGACACTCTGGAAACACCATATATTTT
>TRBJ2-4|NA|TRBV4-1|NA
CASSQGSQRTAKNIQYF
TGCGCCAGCAGCCAAGGTAGCCAAAGGACTGCCAAAAACATTCAGTACTTC
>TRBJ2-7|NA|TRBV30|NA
CAWSLGHRYEQYF
TGTGCCTGGAGTTTAGGACACCGCTACGAGCAGTACTTC
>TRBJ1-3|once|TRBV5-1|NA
CASSLDGGAAGNTIYF
TGCGCCAGCAGCTTGGATGGAGGGGCGGCTGGAAACACCATATATTTT
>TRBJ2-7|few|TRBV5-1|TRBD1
CASSPHPWTGNEQYF
TGCGCCAGCAGCCCACATCCATGGACAGGAAACGAGCAGTACTTC
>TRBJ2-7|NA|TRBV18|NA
CASSPVDSTYEQYF
TGTGCCAGCTCACCAGTGGACAGCACCTACGAGCAGTACTTC
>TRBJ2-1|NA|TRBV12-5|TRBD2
CASGSRLAGASNEQFF
TGTGCTAGTGGTTCTCGACTAGCGGGGGCCTCTAATGAGCAGTTCTTC
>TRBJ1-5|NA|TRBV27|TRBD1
CASSPDRRGANQPQHF
TGTGCCAGCAGTCCGGACAGGCGGGGGGCTAATCAGCCCCAGCATTTT
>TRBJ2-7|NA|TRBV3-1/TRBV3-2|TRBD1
CASSQSGTAYEQYF
TGTGCCAGCAGCCAATCCGGGACAGCATACGAGCAGTACTTC
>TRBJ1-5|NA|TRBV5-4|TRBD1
CASSPDRDQPQHF
TGTGCCAGCAGCCCGGACAGGGACCAGCCCCAGCATTTT
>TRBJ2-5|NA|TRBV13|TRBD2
CASSLLGGAAETQYF
TGTGCCAGCAGCCTTCTCGGGGGGGCCGCAGAGACCCAGTACTTC
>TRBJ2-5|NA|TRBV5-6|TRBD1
CASSIRQGGETQYF
TGTGCCAGCAGCATACGACAGGGCGGGGAGACCCAGTACTTC
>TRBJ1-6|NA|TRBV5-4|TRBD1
CASSRDQMDRGDF
TGTGCCAGCAGCCGAGACCAAATGGACAGGGGGGACTTT
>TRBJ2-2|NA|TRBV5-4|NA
CASSLARGTGELFF
TGTGCCAGCAGCTTGGCCCGGGGCACCGGGGAGCTGTTTTTT
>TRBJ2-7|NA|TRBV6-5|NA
CATLGTLTYEQYF
TGTGCCACCCTCGGGACACTCACCTACGAGCAGTACTTC
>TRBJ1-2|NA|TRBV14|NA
CASSQDNGVGYTF
TGTGCCAGCAGCCAAGACAATGGAGTTGGCTACACCTTC
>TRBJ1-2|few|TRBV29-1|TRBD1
CSVVGGSTPQANYGYTF
TGCAGCGTTGTAGGGGGCTCAACTCCTCAAGCTAACTATGGCTACACCTTC
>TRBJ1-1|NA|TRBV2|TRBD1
CASSDSQGDTEAFF
TGTGCCAGCAGTGATTCACAGGGGGACACTGAAGCTTTCTTT
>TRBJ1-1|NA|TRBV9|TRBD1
CASSKEQGIDTEAFF
TGTGCCAGCAGCAAGGAACAGGGGATCGACACTGAAGCTTTCTTT
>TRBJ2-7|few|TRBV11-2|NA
CASSLGQAPYEQYF
TGTGCCAGCAGCTTAGGGCAGGCCCCCTACGAGCAGTACTTC
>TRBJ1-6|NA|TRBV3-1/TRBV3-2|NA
CASSQRISNSPLHF
TGTGCCAGCAGCCAACGAATAAGCAATTCACCCCTCCACTTT
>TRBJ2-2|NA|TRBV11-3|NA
CASSLEFTGELFF
TGTGCCAGCAGCTTAGAGTTCACTGGGGAGCTGTTTTTT
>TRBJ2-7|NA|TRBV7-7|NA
CASSLAPQLPYEQYF
TGTGCCAGCAGCTTAGCTCCGCAACTCCCCTACGAGCAGTACTTC
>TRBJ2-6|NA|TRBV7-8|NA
CASSRSRVANVLTF
TGTGCCAGCAGCCGTTCCCGAGTGGCCAACGTCCTGACTTTC
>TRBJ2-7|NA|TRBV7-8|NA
CASRVRRGVYEQYF
TGTGCCAGCAGAGTTCGCAGGGGGGTCTACGAGCAGTACTTC
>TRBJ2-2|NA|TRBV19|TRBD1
CASTGRTGNTGELFF
TGTGCCAGTACCGGCAGGACAGGCAACACCGGGGAGCTGTTTTTT
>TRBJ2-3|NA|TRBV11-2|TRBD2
CASSPSERGNTDTQYF
TGTGCCAGCAGCCCGTCGGAGCGGGGAAACACAGATACGCAGTATTTT
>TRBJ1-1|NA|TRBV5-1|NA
CASSLDGRANTEAFF
TGCGCCAGCAGCTTGGACGGCAGGGCGAACACTGAAGCTTTCTTT
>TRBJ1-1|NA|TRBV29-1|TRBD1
CSVATGDGTEAFF
TGCAGCGTGGCGACAGGGGATGGCACTGAAGCTTTCTTT
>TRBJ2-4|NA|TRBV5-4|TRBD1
CASSPDRVGAKNIQYF
TGTGCCAGCAGCCCGGACAGGGTGGGTGCCAAAAACATTCAGTACTTC
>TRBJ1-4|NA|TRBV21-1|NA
CASKNRRNEKLFF
TGTGCCAGCAAAAACAGGCGTAATGAAAAACTGTTTTTT
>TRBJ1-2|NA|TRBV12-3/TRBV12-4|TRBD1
CASSLDRGYGYTF
TGTGCCAGCAGCCTAGACAGGGGGTATGGCTACACCTTC
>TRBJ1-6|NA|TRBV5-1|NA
CASSWAGPNNSPLHF
TGCGCCAGCAGCTGGGCGGGTCCTAATAATTCACCCCTCCACTTT
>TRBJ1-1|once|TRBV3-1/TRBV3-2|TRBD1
CASSRAPTGPPIF
TGTGCCAGCAGCCGAGCCCCGACAGGGCCCCCTATCTTT
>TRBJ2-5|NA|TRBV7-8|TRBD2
CASSSERGKGETQYF
TGTGCCAGCAGCTCGGAGCGGGGGAAAGGGGAGACCCAGTACTTC
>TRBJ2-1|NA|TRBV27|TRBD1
CASSDRDGAYNEQFF
TGTGCCAGCAGTGACAGGGATGGGGCCTACAATGAGCAGTTCTTC